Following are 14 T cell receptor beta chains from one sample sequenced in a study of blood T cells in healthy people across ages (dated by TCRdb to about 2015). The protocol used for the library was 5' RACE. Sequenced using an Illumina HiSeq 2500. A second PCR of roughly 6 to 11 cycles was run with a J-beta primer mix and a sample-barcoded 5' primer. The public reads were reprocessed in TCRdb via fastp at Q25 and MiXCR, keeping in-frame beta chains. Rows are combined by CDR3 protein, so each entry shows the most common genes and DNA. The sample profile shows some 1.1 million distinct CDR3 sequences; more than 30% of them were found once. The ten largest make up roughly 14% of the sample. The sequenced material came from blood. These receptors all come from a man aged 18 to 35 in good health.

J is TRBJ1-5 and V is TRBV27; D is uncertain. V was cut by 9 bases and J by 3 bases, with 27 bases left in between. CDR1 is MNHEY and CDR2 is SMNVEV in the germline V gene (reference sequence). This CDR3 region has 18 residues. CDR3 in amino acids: CASSRNPNFQGDNQPQHF. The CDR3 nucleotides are TGTGCCAGTTCCCGGAACCCGAACTTCCAAGGCGACAATCAGCCCCAGCATTTT.

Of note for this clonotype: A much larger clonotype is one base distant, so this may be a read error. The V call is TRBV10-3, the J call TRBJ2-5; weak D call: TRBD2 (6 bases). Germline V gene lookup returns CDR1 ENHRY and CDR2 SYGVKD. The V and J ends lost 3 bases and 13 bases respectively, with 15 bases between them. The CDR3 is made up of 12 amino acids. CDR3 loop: CAISETGEDPYF. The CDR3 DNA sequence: TGTGCCATCAGTGAAACGGGAGAGGATCCGTACTTC.

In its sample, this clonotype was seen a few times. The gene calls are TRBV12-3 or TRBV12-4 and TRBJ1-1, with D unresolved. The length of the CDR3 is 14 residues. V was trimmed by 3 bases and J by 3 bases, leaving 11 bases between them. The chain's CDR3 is CASSFSGAYTEAFF. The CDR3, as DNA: TGTGCCAGCAGTTTCTCAGGAGCGTACACTGAAGCTTTCTTT.

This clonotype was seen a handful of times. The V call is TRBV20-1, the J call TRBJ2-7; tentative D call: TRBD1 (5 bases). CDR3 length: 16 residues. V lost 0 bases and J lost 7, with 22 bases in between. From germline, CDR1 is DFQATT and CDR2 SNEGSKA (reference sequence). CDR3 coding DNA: TGCAGTGCTAGAGATCTAGGGGTGGCGTCCTACAATGAGCAGTACTTC. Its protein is CSARDLGVASYNEQYF.

CDR3 in DNA: TGTGCCAGCAGCTTAGGCTTGCGGCGGGGGAGCACCGGGGAGCTGTTTTTT. This translates into CASSLGLRRGSTGELFF. The chain employs TRBV7-2 and TRBJ2-2, with TRBD2 matching 7 bases. CDR3 length: 17 amino acids. The V segment lost 1 base and the J segment 4 bases; nucleotides outside the gene matches: 9. Germline-derived CDR1 and CDR2 are SGHTA and FQGNSA.

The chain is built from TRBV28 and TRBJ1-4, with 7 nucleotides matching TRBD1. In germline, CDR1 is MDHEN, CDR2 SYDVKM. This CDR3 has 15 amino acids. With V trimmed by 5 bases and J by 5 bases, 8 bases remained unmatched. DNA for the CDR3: TGTGCCAGCAGTCCCTCAGGGGGAGAAAATGAAAAACTGTTTTTT. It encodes CASSPSGGENEKLFF.

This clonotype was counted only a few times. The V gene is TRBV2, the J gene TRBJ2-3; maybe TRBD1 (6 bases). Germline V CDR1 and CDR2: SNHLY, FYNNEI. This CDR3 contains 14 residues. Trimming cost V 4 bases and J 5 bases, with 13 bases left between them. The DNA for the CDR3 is TGTGCCAGCAGTGCTATAACAGGGTTAGATACGCAGTATTTT. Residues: CASSAITGLDTQYF. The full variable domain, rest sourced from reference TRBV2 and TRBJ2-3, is EPEVTQTPSHQVTQMGQEVILRCVPISNHLYFYWYRQILGQKVEFLVSFYNNEISEKSEIFDDQFSVERPDGSNFTLKIRSTKLEDSAMYFCASSAITGLDTQYFGPGTRLTVL.

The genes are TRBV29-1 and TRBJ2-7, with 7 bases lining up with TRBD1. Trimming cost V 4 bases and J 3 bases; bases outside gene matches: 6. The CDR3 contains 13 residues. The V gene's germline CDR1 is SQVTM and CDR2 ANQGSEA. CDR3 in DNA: TGCAGCGTTGTGAGGGGGCCCAGCTACGAGCAGTACTTC. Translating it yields CSVVRGPSYEQYF.

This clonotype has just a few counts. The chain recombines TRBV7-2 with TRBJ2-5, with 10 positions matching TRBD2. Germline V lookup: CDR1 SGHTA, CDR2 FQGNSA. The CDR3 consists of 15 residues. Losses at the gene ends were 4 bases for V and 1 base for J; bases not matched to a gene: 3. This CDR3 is CASSWLAGAQETQYF. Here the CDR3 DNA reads TGTGCCAGCAGCTGGCTAGCGGGGGCCCAAGAGACCCAGTACTTC.

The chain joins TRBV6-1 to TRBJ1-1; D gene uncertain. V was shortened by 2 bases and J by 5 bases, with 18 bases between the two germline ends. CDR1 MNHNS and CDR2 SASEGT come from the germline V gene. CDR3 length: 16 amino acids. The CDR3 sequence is CASSEKENSPETEAFF. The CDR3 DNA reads TGTGCCAGCAGTGAAAAGGAGAACAGTCCAGAGACTGAAGCTTTCTTT.

CDR3 sequence reads: CASSLELYGYTF. In nucleotides, the CDR3 is TGTGCCAGCAGCTTAGAGCTATATGGCTACACCTTC. This rearrangement joins TRBV7-2 to TRBJ1-2; D unresolved. Looked up from germline, CDR1 is SGHTA and CDR2 is FQGNSA. The CDR3 has 12 amino acids. Trimming removed 1 base from V and 5 bases from J, with 5 bases in between.

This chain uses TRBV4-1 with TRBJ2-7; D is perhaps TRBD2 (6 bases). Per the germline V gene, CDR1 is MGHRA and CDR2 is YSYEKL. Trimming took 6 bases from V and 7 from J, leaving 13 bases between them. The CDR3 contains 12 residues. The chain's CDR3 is CASRGGVNEQYF. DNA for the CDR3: TGCGCCAGCAGGGGGGGTGTGAATGAGCAGTACTTC.

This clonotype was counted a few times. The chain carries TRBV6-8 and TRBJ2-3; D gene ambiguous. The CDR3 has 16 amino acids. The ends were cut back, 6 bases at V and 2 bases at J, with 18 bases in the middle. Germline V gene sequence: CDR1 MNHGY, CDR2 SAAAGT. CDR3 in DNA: TGTGCCAGCAGCGATGACTTACTCCGATCCACAGATACGCAGTATTTT. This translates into CASSDDLLRSTDTQYF.

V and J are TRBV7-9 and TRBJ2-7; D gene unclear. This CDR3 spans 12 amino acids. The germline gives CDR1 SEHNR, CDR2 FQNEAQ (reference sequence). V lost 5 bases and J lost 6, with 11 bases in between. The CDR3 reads CASSPPVGEQYF. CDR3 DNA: TGTGCCAGCAGCCCTCCAGTGGGCGAGCAGTACTTC.